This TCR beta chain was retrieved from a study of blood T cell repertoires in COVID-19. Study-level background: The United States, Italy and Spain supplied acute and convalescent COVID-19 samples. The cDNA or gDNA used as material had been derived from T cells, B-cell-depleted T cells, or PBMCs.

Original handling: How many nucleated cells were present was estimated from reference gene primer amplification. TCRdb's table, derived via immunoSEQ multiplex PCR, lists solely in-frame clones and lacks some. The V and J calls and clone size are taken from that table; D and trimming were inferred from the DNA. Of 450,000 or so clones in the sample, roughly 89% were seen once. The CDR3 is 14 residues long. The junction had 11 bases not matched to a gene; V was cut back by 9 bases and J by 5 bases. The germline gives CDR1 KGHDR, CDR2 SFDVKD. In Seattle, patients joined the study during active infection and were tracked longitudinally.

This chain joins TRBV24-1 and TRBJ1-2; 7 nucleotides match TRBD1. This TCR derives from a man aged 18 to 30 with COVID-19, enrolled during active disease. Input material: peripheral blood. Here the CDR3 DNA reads TGTGCCACCCAAGGGGCAGGGGGTGGTTATGGCTACACCTTC. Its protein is CATQGAGGGYGYTF.